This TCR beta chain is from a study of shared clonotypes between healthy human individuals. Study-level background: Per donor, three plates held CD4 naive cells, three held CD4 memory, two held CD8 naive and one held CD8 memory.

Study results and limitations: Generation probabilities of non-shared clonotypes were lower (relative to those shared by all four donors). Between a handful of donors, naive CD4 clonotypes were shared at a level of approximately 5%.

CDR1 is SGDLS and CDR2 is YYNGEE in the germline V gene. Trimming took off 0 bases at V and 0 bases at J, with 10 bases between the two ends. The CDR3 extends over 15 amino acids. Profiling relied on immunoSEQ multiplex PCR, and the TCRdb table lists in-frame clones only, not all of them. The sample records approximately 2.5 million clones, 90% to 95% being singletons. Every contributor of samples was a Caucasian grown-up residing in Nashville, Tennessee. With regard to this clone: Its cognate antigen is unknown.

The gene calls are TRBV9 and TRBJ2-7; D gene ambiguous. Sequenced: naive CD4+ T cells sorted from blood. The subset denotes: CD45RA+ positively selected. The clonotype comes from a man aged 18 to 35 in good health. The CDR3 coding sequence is TGTGCCAGCAGCGTAGACTGGCGGAGCTCCTACGAGCAGTACTTC. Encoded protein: CASSVDWRSSYEQYF. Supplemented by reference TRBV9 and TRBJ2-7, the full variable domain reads DSGVTQTPKHLITATGQRVTLRCSPRSGDLSVYWYQQSLDQGLQFLIQYYNGEERAKGNILERFSAQQFPDLHSELNLSSLELGDSALYFCASSVDWRSSYEQYFGPGTRLTVT.